These T cell receptor beta chains were read from a single sample in a study of T cell responses to AZD1222 COVID-19 vaccine. TCRdb's table, derived via immunoSEQ multiplex PCR, lists solely in-frame clones and lacks some. The sample consists of tens of thousands of clones, 65% to 85% of them appearing once. This sample comprised peripheral blood, obtained on day 0 of AZD1222 vaccination. These receptor sequences come from an adult in good health. CDR3s include the opening cysteine and the closing phenylalanine or tryptophan. The D gene is left open where the match is weak.

V gene	CDR3 length	D gene	J gene	CDR3 protein
TRBV12-5	13	NA	TRBJ2-7	CASGLALTLGQYF
TRBV27	14	NA	TRBJ2-7	CASSLSWGRYEQYF
TRBV15	18	NA	TRBJ1-4	CATSRDLREVLVNEKLFF
TRBV6-2/TRBV6-3	15	NA	TRBJ1-1	CASSYLGLPNTEAFF
TRBV6-5	16	NA	TRBJ1-6	CASSSVSPGPNSPLHF
TRBV18	15	NA	TRBJ2-1	CASSEGGRNYNEQFF
TRBV5-4	15	NA	TRBJ2-2	CASSLGSGGRGELFF
TRBV2	16	TRBD2	TRBJ2-3	CASRQIAGGPRDTQYF
TRBV2	14	TRBD1	TRBJ1-1	CASSRQGRDTEAFF
TRBV5-6	14	NA	TRBJ1-1	CASSWGQVYTEAFF
TRBV11-1	16	TRBD1	TRBJ1-2	CASSSLPGTDEYGYTF
TRBV20-1	17	NA	TRBJ1-6	CSASGGTRSSYNSPLHF
TRBV19	19	TRBD2	TRBJ2-2	CASSIQGGFSSVDTGELFF
TRBV4-1	19	TRBD1	TRBJ2-7	CASSQSRDRSLQSSYEQYF
TRBV19	21	TRBD1	TRBJ2-1	CASSQYGGGMRGQGSYNEQFF
TRBV28	11	NA	TRBJ2-1	CASRYTNEQFF
TRBV15	13	NA	TRBJ2-7	CATSRPPPGEQYF
TRBV11-2	17	TRBD2	TRBJ2-1	CASSLNLAGAPAGEQFF
TRBV7-8	16	NA	TRBJ2-1	CASSLEGYPTDNEQFF
TRBV11-2	13	NA	TRBJ2-6	CASSWTGANVLTF
TRBV30	13	NA	TRBJ1-6	CAWSVTYNSPLHF
TRBV5-4	13	NA	TRBJ2-5	CASSPGDQETQYF
TRBV11-2	15	TRBD1	TRBJ2-7	CASSLGTGLTYEQYF
TRBV5-1	13	NA	TRBJ1-1	CASSLDRNTEAFF
TRBV2	12	NA	TRBJ1-2	CASSDRERGYTF
TRBV27	14	NA	TRBJ2-7	CASSLSRNTYEQYF
TRBV2	17	NA	TRBJ1-6	CASSEGKVSSYNSPLHF
TRBV7-2	15	NA	TRBJ2-1	CASSSEGVSYNEQFF
TRBV28	16	TRBD2	TRBJ2-2	CASRLAGDQFTGELFF
TRBV7-8	14	TRBD1	TRBJ2-7	CASSLAGQGGEQYF
TRBV28	13	TRBD1	TRBJ2-7	CASRTGGAYEQYF
TRBV5-4	15	TRBD1	TRBJ2-2	CASLPSGGDTGELFF
TRBV6-2/TRBV6-3	12	NA	TRBJ1-5	CASSRSNQPQHF
TRBV28	14	TRBD2	TRBJ2-7	CASSPSGRGYEQYF
TRBV30	13	NA	TRBJ2-5	CAWSVGPEGTQYF
TRBV6-5	14	NA	TRBJ2-3	CASSYSQVPDTQYF